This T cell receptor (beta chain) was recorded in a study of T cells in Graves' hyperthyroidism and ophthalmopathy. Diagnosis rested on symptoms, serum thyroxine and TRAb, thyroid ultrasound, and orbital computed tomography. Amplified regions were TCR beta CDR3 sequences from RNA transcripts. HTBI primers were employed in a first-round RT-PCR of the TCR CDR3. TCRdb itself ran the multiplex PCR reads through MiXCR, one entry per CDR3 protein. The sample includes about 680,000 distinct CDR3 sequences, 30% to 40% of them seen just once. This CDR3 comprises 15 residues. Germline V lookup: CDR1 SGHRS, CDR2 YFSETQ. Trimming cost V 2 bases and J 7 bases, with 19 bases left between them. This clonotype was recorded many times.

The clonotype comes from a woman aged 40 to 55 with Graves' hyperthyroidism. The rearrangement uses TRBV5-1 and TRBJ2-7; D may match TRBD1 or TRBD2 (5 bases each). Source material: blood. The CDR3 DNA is TGCGCCAGCAGCTTTGAGGGGACGGGGCCTAGGGAGCAGTACTTC. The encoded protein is CASSFEGTGPREQYF.